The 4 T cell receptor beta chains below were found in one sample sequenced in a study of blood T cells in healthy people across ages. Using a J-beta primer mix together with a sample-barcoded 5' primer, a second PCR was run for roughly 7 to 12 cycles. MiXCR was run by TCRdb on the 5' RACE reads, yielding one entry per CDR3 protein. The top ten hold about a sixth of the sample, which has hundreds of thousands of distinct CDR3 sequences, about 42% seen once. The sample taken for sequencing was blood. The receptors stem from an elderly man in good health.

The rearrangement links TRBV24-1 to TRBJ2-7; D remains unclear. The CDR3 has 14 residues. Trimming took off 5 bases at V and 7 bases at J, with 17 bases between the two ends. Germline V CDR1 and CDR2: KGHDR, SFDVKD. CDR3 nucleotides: TGTGCCACCAGTGTAGGGCATGAGTCCCCTGAGCAGTACTTC. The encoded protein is CATSVGHESPEQYF.

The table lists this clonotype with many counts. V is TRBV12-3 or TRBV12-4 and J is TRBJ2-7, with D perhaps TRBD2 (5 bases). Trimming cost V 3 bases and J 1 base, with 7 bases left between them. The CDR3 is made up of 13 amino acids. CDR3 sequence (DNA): TGTGCCAGCAGTTTTGGGGAGTCCTACGAGCAGTACTTC. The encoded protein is CASSFGESYEQYF.

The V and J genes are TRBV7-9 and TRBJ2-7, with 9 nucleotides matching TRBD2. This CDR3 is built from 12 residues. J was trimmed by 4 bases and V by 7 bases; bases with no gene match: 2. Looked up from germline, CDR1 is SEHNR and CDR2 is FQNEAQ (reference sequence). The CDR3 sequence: CASTSGRYEQYF. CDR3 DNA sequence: TGTGCCAGCACGAGCGGGAGGTACGAGCAGTACTTC. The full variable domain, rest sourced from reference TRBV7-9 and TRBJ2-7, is DTGVSQNPRHKITKRGQNVTFRCDPISEHNRLYWYRQTLGQGPEFLTYFQNEAQLEKSRLLSDRFSAERPKGSFSTLEIQRTEQGDSAMYLCASTSGRYEQYFGPGTRLTVT.

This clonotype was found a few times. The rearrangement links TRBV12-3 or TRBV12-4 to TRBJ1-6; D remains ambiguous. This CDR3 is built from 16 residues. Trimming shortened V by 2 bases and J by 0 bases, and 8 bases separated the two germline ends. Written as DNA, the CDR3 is TGTGCCAGCAGTTTAAAGACGAGCTCCTATAATTCACCCCTCCACTTT. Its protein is CASSLKTSSYNSPLHF.